The rows below give T cell receptor beta chains drawn from one sample of a study of neurological immune-mediated disorders. TCRdb used MiXCR to reprocess the 5' RACE reads, holding one entry per CDR3 protein. In the table there are tens of thousands of distinct CDR3 sequences, under 3% of which are singletons. Sequencing was carried out using PBMCs. The origin of the receptors is a man in his fifties or sixties with multiple sclerosis. Each CDR3 is given with its conserved first and last residue. D genes are given only for firm matches. Size is omitted from some rows. Given values are once, few, many or a class for expanded clones.

clone_size d_call j_call v_call cdr3_nt cdr3_aa
many TRBD1 TRBJ2-3 TRBV5-1 TGCGCCAGCAGCTTTGTACAGGGGGCTGATACGCAGTATTTT CASSFVQGADTQYF
many TRBD1 TRBJ1-2 TRBV12-3/TRBV12-4 TGTGCCAGCAGTTTAGCAGGGACAGGCTATGGCTACACCTTC CASSLAGTGYGYTF
many TRBD2 TRBJ2-1 TRBV5-1 TGCGCCAGCAGCTCTTGGACTAGCGGGGGCCTGAGCTCCTACAATGAGCAGTTCTTC CASSSWTSGGLSSYNEQFF
many - TRBJ1-2 TRBV3-1 TGTGCCAGCAGCCAAGATGGGTCCAGGCTAAACCATGGCTACACCTTC CASSQDGSRLNHGYTF
many - TRBJ1-2 TRBV12-3/TRBV12-4 TGTGCCAGCAGTTTTTGGTCCAGCAACTATGGCTACACCTTC CASSFWSSNYGYTF
many - TRBJ2-3 TRBV5-1 TGCGCCAGCAGCTTGGGGCGGGGACAGAGCACAGATACGCAGTATTTT CASSLGRGQSTDTQYF
- - TRBJ1-5 TRBV12-2 TGTGCAAGTCGCCCCCGACAGGGGGCTGGTCAGCCCCAGCATTTT CASRPRQGAGQPQHF
many TRBD1 TRBJ1-6 TRBV7-2 TGTGCCAGCAGCGAACAGGGGCGGAATTCACCCCTCCACTTT CASSEQGRNSPLHF
many - TRBJ1-5 TRBV7-2 TGTGCCAGCAGCGGGGCGGGGGGGACCGGTCAGCCCCAGCATTTT CASSGAGGTGQPQHF
many - TRBJ2-1 TRBV7-9 TGTGCCAGCAGCCTCCGGGGAGGGGGCTGGCCTGGGGATGAGCAGTTCTTC CASSLRGGGWPGDEQFF
many - TRBJ2-7 TRBV6-1 TGTGCCAGCAGTTCCGGGACCACGGTTCGCGAGCAGTACTTC CASSSGTTVREQYF
many TRBD2 TRBJ2-1 TRBV6-5 TGTGCCAGCAGTTCAGCGGGGGGGACGCAGTTCTTC CASSSAGGTQFF
many - TRBJ1-6 TRBV27 TGTGCCAGCAGTTTCAGCTCCTATAATTCACCCCTCCACTTT CASSFSSYNSPLHF
many - TRBJ2-2 TRBV6-5 TGTGCCAGCAGTTACTCTTCAGGGAACACCGGGGAGCTGTTTTTT CASSYSSGNTGELFF
many - TRBJ2-2 TRBV20-1 TGCAGTGCTAGAGAAGTTATCACGAACACCGGGGAGCTGTTTTTT CSAREVITNTGELFF
many TRBD1 TRBJ2-1 TRBV6-5 TGTGCCAGCAAGGGGACAGGGGGTTACAATGAGCAGTTCTTC CASKGTGGYNEQFF
many TRBD2 TRBJ2-1 TRBV18 TGTGCCAGCCGTAGGACTAGCGGGGGCTATGAGCAGTTCTTC CASRRTSGGYEQFF
many - TRBJ2-7 TRBV10-3 TGTGCCATCAGTGCTGGGGGTTACGAGCAGTACTTC CAISAGGYEQYF
many TRBD2 TRBJ2-1 TRBV24-1 TGTGCCGTTGGAGCGGGGGACTACAATGAGCAGTTCTTC CAVGAGDYNEQFF
many TRBD1 TRBJ1-2 TRBV5-1 TGCGCCAGCAGCCCTGGGGAGGCAGGGGGGATGTTCTTCTATGGCTACACCTTC CASSPGEAGGMFFYGYTF
- TRBD2 TRBJ2-1 TRBV20-1 TGCAGTGCTAGGGCCGGGACTAGCGGTAATGAGCAGTTCTTC CSARAGTSGNEQFF
many - TRBJ2-1 TRBV7-9 TGTGCCAGCAGCTTTGGCGGGGGCCACTCTGGGTACAATGAGCAGTTCTTC CASSFGGGHSGYNEQFF
many TRBD1 TRBJ1-2 TRBV12-3/TRBV12-4 TGTGCCAGCAGTGATGACAGGGGGCCAATTAACTATGGCTACACCTTC CASSDDRGPINYGYTF
many - TRBJ2-2 TRBV5-4 TGTGCCAGCAGCGCGGCCCCTACGAACACCGGGGAGCTGTTTTTT CASSAAPTNTGELFF
many TRBD2 TRBJ2-7 TRBV4-3 TGCGCCAGCAGCCAAGACCCCGGGACTAGAGGGGAGCAGTACTTC CASSQDPGTRGEQYF
many - TRBJ1-5 TRBV6-6 TGTGCCAGCAGTTTGTGGGGCCCTCAGCCCCAGCATTTT CASSLWGPQPQHF
many TRBD1 TRBJ2-7 TRBV6-5 TGTGCCAGCACCAGGACAGGGACCTACGAGCAGTACTTC CASTRTGTYEQYF
many TRBD1 TRBJ2-5 TRBV20-1 TGCAGTGCTAGAGCAGGGACAGGGGGAGAGACCCAGTACTTC CSARAGTGGETQYF
many TRBD1 TRBJ1-1 TRBV5-5 TGTGCCAGCAGGTTACTGTGGGACAGGGTATTGAACACTGAAGCTTTCTTT CASRLLWDRVLNTEAFF
many - TRBJ1-1 TRBV7-2 TGTGCCAGCAGCTTAGCGATGGTGAACACTGAAGCTTTCTTT CASSLAMVNTEAFF
many - TRBJ1-6 TRBV5-1 TGCGCCAGCAGCTTACGGGGTCCGGATTCACCCCTCCACTTT CASSLRGPDSPLHF
many - TRBJ1-3 TRBV5-1 TGCGCCAGCAGTTACGACGGAAGCTCTGGAAACACCATATATTTT CASSYDGSSGNTIYF
many - TRBJ2-1 TRBV10-3 TGTGCCATCAGCGCAGGAATGGATTTGAATGAGCAGTTCTTC CAISAGMDLNEQFF
- - TRBJ2-1 TRBV12-3/TRBV12-4 TGTGCCAGCAGTTTTATAGCAGATACCAATGAGCAGTTCTTC CASSFIADTNEQFF
many - TRBJ2-7 TRBV20-1 TGCAGTGCTGCCCTGACAGGGAGGGGGTACTTC CSAALTGRGYF
many TRBD2 TRBJ2-3 TRBV20-1 TGCAGTGCTAGTTACGGGGGGGCAGGGGATACGCAGTATTTT CSASYGGAGDTQYF
many - TRBJ2-1 TRBV18 TGTGCCAGCTCGCCTTTACAGAAATATGAGCAGTTCTTC CASSPLQKYEQFF
- - TRBJ1-5 TRBV9 TGTGCCAGCAGCGTTTTCCTTTATAGCAATCAGCCCCAGCATTTT CASSVFLYSNQPQHF
many TRBD2 TRBJ2-2 TRBV20-1 TGCAGTGCTAGAGATGGGGGGGAATCCGGGGAGCTGTTTTTT CSARDGGESGELFF
many - TRBJ1-1 TRBV10-3 TGTGCCATCAGTGAGAGGGGGGGGCTGGACACTGAAGCTTTCTTT CAISERGGLDTEAFF
many TRBD1 TRBJ2-7 TRBV2 TGTGCCAGCAGTGCTGAGCAGGGGGCATCCTACGAGCAGTACTTC CASSAEQGASYEQYF
- TRBD1 TRBJ2-7 TRBV5-5 TGTGCCAGCAGCCCCCTTTTTGACGACAGGGTTTTGGCCTACGAGCAGTACTTC CASSPLFDDRVLAYEQYF
many - TRBJ2-2 TRBV5-1 TGCGCCAGCAGCTTGGACCCCAATACCGGGGAGCTGTTTTTT CASSLDPNTGELFF
- - TRBJ1-2 TRBV30 TGTGCCTGGGCCACCCAGGGCTACACCTTC CAWATQGYTF
many - TRBJ2-5 TRBV7-2 TGTGCCAGCAGCACCGGTCCGGCAGAGACCCAGTACTTC CASSTGPAETQYF
many - TRBJ2-7 TRBV2 TGTGCCGGGGGGACGGCTTACGAGCAGTACTTC CAGGTAYEQYF
- - TRBJ1-6 TRBV20-1 TGCAGTGCTAGACAACAGGGCCCTATGGATTCAACCCTCAACTTT CSARQQGPMDSTLNF
many - TRBJ1-5 TRBV7-2 TGTGCCAGCAGCCAGTGGGGGGATCAGCCCCAGCATTTT CASSQWGDQPQHF